This T cell receptor (beta chain) was captured by sequencing in a study of identical twins. Unique molecular identifiers were present on cDNA, and template switching added a universal primer site. TCRdb analysed the 5' RACE reads with MiXCR anew, one entry per CDR3 protein. Of under 900,000 distinct CDR3 sequences in the sample, roughly 20% were seen once. The donor group consisted entirely of healthy Caucasians. Study-level points and caveats: Twin-shared out-of-frame alpha sequences were enriched for low generation probability.

This clonotype came up once. The antigen remains unidentified. V lost 4 bases, J lost 10 bases, and 18 bases lay in between. This CDR3 is built from 14 residues. Germline CDR1 SGHRS, CDR2 YFSETQ. The same specimen was also included in a second study, on T cells expressing NK-cell markers.

The source is a woman between 18 and 29 years old in good health. The sequenced sample was PBMCs. The chain joins TRBV5-1 to TRBJ2-1; the D gene is possibly TRBD1 (7 bases). The CDR3 loop reads CASSGGTAPLEQFF. Written as DNA, the CDR3 is TGCGCCAGCAGCGGGGGGACAGCTCCCTTAGAGCAGTTCTTC. Full variable domain (missing parts from reference TRBV5-1 and TRBJ2-1): KAGVTQTPRYLIKTRGQQVTLSCSPISGHRSVSWYQQTPGQGLQFLFEYFSETQRNKGNFPGRFSGRQFSNSRSEMNVSTLELGDSALYLCASSGGTAPLEQFFGPGTRLTVL.